This T cell receptor beta chain was recovered during a study of T cells in Graves' hyperthyroidism and ophthalmopathy. As for the study in general: The blood sample was taken at first diagnosis, before treatment began.

Regions amplified from RNA transcripts were the TCR beta CDR3 regions. During a first-round RT-PCR of the TCR CDR3, the HTBI primer set was used. MiXCR, run by TCRdb on the multiplex PCR reads, gives a single entry per CDR3 protein. The repertoire holds some 720,000 distinct CDR3 sequences, roughly 15% seen once, with 8.4% in the top ten. Study results and caveats: A median approximately 6.5 months before onset, the model predicted ophthalmopathy.

The length of the CDR3 is 18 residues. In germline, CDR1 is SGHNT, CDR2 YENEEA. Between the trimmed V and J ends, which lost 5 bases and 0 bases, there was a span of 17 bases. Exclusion criteria comprised uncontrolled infection, other autoimmune disease, pregnancy or lactation. Fresh peripheral blood, roughly 9.8 ml of it, supplied the PBMCs. In regard to this clonotype: What it binds is unknown.

The chain couples TRBV11-3 to TRBJ2-6; D remains unclear. This receptor was identified in a man aged 18-30 years with Graves' hyperthyroidism. The sequenced sample was blood. The CDR3 region is CASSTRVVWASGANVLTF. CDR3 sequence (DNA): TGTGCCAGCAGCACAAGGGTGGTGTGGGCCTCTGGGGCCAACGTCCTGACTTTC.